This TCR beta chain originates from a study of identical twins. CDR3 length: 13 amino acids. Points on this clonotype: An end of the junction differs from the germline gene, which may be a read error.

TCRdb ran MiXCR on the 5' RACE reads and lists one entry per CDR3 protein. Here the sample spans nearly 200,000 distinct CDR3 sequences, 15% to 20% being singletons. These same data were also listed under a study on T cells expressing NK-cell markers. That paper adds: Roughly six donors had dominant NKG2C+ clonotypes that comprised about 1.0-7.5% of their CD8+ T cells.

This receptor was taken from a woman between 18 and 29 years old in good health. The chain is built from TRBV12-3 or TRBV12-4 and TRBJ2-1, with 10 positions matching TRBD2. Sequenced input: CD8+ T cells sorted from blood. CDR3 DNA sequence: TGTGCCAGCAGTTTCGGGGCATTAGCGGGAGGATCCTTC. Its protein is CASSFGALAGGSF.